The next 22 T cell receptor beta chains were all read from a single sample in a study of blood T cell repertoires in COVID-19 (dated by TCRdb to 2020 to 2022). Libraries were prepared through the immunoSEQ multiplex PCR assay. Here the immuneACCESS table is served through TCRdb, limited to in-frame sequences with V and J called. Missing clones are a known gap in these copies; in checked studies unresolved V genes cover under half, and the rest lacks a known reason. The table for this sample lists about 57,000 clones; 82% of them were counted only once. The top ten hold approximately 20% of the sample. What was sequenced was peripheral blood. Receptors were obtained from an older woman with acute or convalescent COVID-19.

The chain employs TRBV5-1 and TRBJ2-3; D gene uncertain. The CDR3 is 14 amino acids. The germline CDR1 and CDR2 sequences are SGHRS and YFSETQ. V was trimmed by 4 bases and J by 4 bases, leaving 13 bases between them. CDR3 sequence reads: CASSPSSPPDTQYF. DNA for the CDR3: TGCGCCAGCAGCCCCTCGTCCCCTCCAGATACGCAGTATTTT.

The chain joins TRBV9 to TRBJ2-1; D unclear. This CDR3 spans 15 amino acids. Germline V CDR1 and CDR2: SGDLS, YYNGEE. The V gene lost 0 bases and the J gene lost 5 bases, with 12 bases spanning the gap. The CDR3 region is CASSVGLPKNNEQFF. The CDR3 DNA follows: TGTGCCAGCAGCGTAGGGCTGCCAAAGAACAATGAGCAGTTCTTC.

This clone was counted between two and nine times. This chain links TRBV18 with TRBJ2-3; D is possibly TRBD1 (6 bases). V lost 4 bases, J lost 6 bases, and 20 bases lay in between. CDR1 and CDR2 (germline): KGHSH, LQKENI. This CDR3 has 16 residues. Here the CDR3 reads CASSRRDTMEVDTQYF. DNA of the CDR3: TGTGCCAGCTCACGACGGGACACCATGGAGGTGGATACGCAGTATTTT.

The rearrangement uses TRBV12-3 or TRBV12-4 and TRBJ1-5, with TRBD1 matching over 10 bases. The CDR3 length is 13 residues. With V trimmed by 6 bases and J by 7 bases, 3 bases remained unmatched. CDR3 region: CASRTGGWQPQHF. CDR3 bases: TGTGCCAGCAGGACAGGGGGCTGGCAGCCCCAGCATTTT.

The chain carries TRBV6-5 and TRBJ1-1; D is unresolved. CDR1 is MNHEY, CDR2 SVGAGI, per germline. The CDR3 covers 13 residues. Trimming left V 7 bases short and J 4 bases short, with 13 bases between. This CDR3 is CASTAEGVTEAFF. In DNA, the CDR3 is TGTGCCAGCACGGCCGAGGGTGTCACTGAAGCTTTCTTT.

The CDR3: CASSPPGGRSQPQHF. For the CDR3, the DNA is TGTGCCAGCTCACCACCAGGAGGACGCAGTCAGCCCCAGCATTTT. The V gene is TRBV18, the J gene TRBJ1-5, with D hard to call. The CDR3 extends over 15 amino acids. V lost 0 bases, J lost 6 bases, and 12 bases lay in between. Germline V CDR1 and CDR2: KGHSH, LQKENI.

In DNA, the CDR3 is TGTGCCAGCTCATCCCGGGACAGTCCTTACGAGCAGTACTTC. Translated: CASSSRDSPYEQYF. The chain links TRBV18 to TRBJ2-7; TRBD1 agrees at 7 bases. The CDR3 spans 14 residues. Looked up from germline, CDR1 is KGHSH and CDR2 is LQKENI. The ends lost 5 bases at V and 4 bases at J; junction bases unmatched: 8.

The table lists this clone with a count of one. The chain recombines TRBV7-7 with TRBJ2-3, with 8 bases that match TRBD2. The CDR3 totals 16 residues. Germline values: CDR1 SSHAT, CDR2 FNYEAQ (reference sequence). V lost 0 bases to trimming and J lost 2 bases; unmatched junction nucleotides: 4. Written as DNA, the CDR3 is TGTGCCAGCAGCTTAGCCGTAGCGGGGCCCACAGATACGCAGTATTTT. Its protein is CASSLAVAGPTDTQYF.

CDR3 in DNA: TGTGCCAGCAGCCCGTGGACAGAGGAATATGGCTACACCTTC. The encoded protein is CASSPWTEEYGYTF. The V call is TRBV7-2, the J call TRBJ1-2; D is possibly TRBD1 (6 bases). V shed 5 bases and J shed 5 bases, with 15 bases lying between them. This CDR3 has 14 amino acids. Germline V gene lookup returns CDR1 SGHTA and CDR2 FQGNSA.

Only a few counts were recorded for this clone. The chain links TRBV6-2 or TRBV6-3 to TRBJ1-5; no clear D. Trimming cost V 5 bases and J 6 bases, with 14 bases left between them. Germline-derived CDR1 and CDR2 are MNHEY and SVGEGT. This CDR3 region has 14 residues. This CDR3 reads CASSREPSGQPQHF. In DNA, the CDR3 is TGTGCCAGCAGTCGGGAACCTTCGGGTCAGCCCCAGCATTTT.

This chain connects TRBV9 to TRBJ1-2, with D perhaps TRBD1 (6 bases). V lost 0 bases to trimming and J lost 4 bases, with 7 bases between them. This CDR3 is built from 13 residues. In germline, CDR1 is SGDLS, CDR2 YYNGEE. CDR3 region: CASSVGTAYGYTF. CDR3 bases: TGTGCCAGCAGCGTAGGGACAGCCTATGGCTACACCTTC.

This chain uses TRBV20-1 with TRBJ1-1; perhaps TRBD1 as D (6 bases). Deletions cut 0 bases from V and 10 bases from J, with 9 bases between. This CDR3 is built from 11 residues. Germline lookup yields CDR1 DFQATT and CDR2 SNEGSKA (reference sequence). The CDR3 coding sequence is TGCAGTGCTAGAGAGGACAGTGGAGCTTTCTTT. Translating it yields CSAREDSGAFF.

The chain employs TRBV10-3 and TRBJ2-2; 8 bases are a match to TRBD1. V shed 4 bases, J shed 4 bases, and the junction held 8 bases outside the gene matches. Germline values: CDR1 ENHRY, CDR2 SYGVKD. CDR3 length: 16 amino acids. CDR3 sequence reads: CAISGTGTGGTGELFF. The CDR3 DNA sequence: TGTGCCATCAGTGGTACCGGGACAGGCGGCACCGGGGAGCTGTTTTTT.

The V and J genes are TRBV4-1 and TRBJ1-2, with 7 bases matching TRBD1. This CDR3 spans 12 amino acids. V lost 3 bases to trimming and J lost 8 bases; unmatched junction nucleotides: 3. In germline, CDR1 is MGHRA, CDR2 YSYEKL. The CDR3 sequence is CASSHRQGGYTF. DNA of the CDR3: TGCGCCAGCAGCCACCGACAGGGAGGCTACACCTTC.

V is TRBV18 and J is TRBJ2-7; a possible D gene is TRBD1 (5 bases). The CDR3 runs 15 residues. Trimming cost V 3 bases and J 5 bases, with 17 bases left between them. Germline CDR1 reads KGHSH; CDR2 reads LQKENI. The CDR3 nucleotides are TGTGCCAGCTCACCGAGGTTATGGGGCAACGACGAGCAGTACTTC. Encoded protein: CASSPRLWGNDEQYF. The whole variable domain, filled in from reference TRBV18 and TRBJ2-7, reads NAGVMQNPRHLVRRRGQEARLRCSPMKGHSHVYWYRQLPEEGLKFMVYLQKENIIDESGMPKERFSAEFPKEGPSILRIQQVVRGDSAAYFCASSPRLWGNDEQYFGPGTRLTVT.

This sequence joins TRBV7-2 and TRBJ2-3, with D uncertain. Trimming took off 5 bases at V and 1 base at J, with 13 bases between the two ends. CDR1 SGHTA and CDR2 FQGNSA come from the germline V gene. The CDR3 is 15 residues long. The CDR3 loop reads CASSPTTLGTDTQYF. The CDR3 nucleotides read TGTGCCAGCAGCCCGACAACTTTGGGCACAGATACGCAGTATTTT.

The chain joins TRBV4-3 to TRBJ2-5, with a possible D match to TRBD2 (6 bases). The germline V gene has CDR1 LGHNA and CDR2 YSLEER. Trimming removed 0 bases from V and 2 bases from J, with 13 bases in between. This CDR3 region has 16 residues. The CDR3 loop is CASSQEGWGDQETQYF. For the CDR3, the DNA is TGCGCCAGCAGCCAAGAGGGGTGGGGGGATCAAGAGACCCAGTACTTC.

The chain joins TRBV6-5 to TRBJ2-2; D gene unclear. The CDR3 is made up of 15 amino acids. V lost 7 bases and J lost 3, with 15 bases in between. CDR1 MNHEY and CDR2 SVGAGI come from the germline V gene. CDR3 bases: TGTGCCAGCACCGACTTTGGTCGGGACACCGGGGAGCTGTTTTTT. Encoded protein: CASTDFGRDTGELFF.

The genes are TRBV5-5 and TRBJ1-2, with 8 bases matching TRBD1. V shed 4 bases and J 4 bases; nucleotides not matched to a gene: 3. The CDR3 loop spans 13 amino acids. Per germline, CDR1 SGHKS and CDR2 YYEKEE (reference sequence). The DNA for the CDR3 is TGTGCCAGCAGCCCAGGACAGGGCTATGGCTACACCTTC. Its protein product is CASSPGQGYGYTF.

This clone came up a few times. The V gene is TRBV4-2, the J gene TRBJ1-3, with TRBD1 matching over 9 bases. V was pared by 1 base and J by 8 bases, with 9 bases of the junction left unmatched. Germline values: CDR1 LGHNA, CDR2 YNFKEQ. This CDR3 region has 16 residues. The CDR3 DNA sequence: TGTGCCAGCAGCCAAGGGACAGGGGTCGCGTCGGACACCATATATTTT. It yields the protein CASSQGTGVASDTIYF.

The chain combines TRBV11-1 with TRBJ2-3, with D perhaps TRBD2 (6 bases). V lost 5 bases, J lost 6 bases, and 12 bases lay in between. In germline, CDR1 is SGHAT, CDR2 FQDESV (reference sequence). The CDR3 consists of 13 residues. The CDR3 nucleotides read TGTGCCAGCAGCCCCCCCGGGGGTGATACGCAGTATTTT. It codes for CASSPPGGDTQYF.

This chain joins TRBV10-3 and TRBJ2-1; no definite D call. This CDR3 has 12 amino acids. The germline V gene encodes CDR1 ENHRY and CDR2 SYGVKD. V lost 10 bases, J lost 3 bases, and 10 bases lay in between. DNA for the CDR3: TGTGCCACCTCTGGAGACTACAATGAGCAGTTCTTC. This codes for CATSGDYNEQFF.